Listed below are T cell receptor beta chains from one sample, sequenced in a study of cytomegalovirus exposure and HLA in healthy donors. Profiled with immunoSEQ multiplex PCR; TCRdb holds only in-frame clones, not every one. The sample lists roughly 130,000 clones; almost 85% were seen once. The sample consisted of PBMCs. Receptor source: a woman aged 25 to 39 in good health and CMV-seronegative. CDR3s include the opening cysteine and the closing phenylalanine or tryptophan. A D gene is named only where the DNA matches it firmly. Part of the rows lack a size; the others show once, few, many or a class for expanded clones.

d_gene	v_gene	abundance	j_gene	CDR3aa	CDR3nt
-	TRBV6-5	-	TRBJ2-5	CASSYVVGWETQYF	TGTGCCAGCAGTTACGTGGTGGGCTGGGAGACCCAGTACTTC
-	TRBV11-2	-	TRBJ1-4	CASSSLGGPNEKLFF	TGTGCCAGCAGTTCTCTCGGGGGGCCTAATGAAAAACTGTTTTTT
-	TRBV7-2	-	TRBJ2-5	CASCTGIRETQYF	TGTGCCAGCTGTACAGGGATCAGGGAGACCCAGTACTTC
TRBD1	TRBV9	once	TRBJ1-4	CASSSSGQIYEKLFF	TGTGCCAGCAGCTCCTCGGGACAGATTTATGAAAAACTGTTTTTT
-	TRBV5-5	-	TRBJ1-3	CASSLGRAGNTIYF	TGTGCCAGCAGCTTGGGCAGGGCTGGAAACACCATATATTTT
-	TRBV5-6	-	TRBJ2-3	CASSSLLQGRATDTQYF	TGTGCCAGCAGCTCCCTTCTACAGGGTCGGGCCACAGATACGCAGTATTTT
-	TRBV6-1	-	TRBJ1-2	CASRDRGNGYTF	TGTGCCAGCAGGGATAGGGGGAATGGCTACACCTTC
TRBD1	TRBV7-8	-	TRBJ1-1	CASSRETGQASVRAFF	TGTGCCAGCAGCAGAGAGACGGGACAGGCGTCGGTCCGAGCTTTCTTT
-	TRBV5-1	-	TRBJ2-5	CASNLGRDRTVGTQYF	TGCGCCAGCAACCTCGGGCGCGACAGGACCGTTGGGACCCAGTACTTC
-	TRBV9	-	TRBJ2-7	CASSAYAGEAYEQYF	TGTGCCAGCAGCGCTTACGCCGGGGAGGCCTACGAGCAGTACTTC
TRBD1	TRBV29-1	-	TRBJ1-5	CSVEAGTGRVDQPQHF	TGCAGCGTTGAAGCCGGGACAGGGAGGGTGGATCAGCCCCAGCATTTT
-	TRBV27	-	TRBJ2-1	CASSFSGRIYNEQFF	TGTGCCAGCAGTTTCTCAGGGCGCATCTACAATGAGCAGTTCTTC
-	TRBV19	-	TRBJ1-1	CASRFRAQGFIEAFF	TGTGCCAGTAGGTTCCGAGCGCAGGGGTTTATAGAAGCTTTCTTT
TRBD1	TRBV18	-	TRBJ2-5	CASSSGPGQAGGQETQYF	TGTGCCAGCTCATCGGGCCCGGGACAGGCTGGAGGCCAAGAGACCCAGTACTTC
-	TRBV7-2	-	TRBJ1-2	CASSFRNYGYTF	TGTGCCAGCAGCTTTCGGAACTATGGCTACACCTTC
-	TRBV5-1	-	TRBJ1-1	CASSSLAGTNTEAFF	TGCGCCAGCAGCTCCCTGGCGGGGACGAACACTGAAGCTTTCTTT
TRBD1	TRBV4-1	-	TRBJ1-3	CASSNDRVSGNTIYF	TGCGCCAGCAGCAATGACAGGGTTTCTGGAAACACCATATATTTT
-	TRBV2	-	TRBJ1-1	CASRRVENTEAFF	TGTGCCAGCAGGAGAGTCGAGAACACTGAAGCTTTCTTT
TRBD2	TRBV10-3	once	TRBJ2-1	CAISPRGGSSYNEQFF	TGTGCCATCAGTCCGCGCGGGGGGAGCTCCTACAATGAGCAGTTCTTC
-	TRBV9	-	TRBJ2-1	CASSVDTTRSSYNEQFF	TGTGCCAGCAGCGTAGATACCACGAGGAGCTCCTACAATGAGCAGTTCTTC
TRBD1	TRBV2	few	TRBJ2-4	CASGGQGSLAKNIQYF	TGTGCCAGCGGGGGACAGGGAAGTCTAGCCAAAAACATTCAGTACTTC
TRBD1	TRBV27	-	TRBJ2-1	CATPGGTGASYNEQFF	TGTGCCACCCCTGGGGGGACAGGGGCCTCCTACAATGAGCAGTTCTTC
TRBD1	TRBV2	-	TRBJ2-7	CASSSGQGAPYEQYF	TGTGCCAGCAGCTCGGGACAGGGGGCCCCCTACGAGCAGTACTTC
TRBD2	TRBV5-1	once	TRBJ2-5	CASSTLAGGIETQYF	TGCGCCAGCAGCACTCTAGCGGGGGGGATAGAGACCCAGTACTTC
-	TRBV5-1	-	TRBJ2-3	CASSLYGSFTDTQYF	TGCGCCAGCAGCTTGTATGGGAGTTTCACAGATACGCAGTATTTT
-	TRBV7-9	-	TRBJ1-2	CASSRDVYGYTF	TGTGCCAGCAGCCGGGATGTCTATGGCTACACCTTC
-	TRBV7-8	-	TRBJ2-2	CASSSRGGADTGELFF	TGTGCCAGCAGCTCTAGAGGCGGAGCGGACACCGGGGAGCTGTTTTTT
-	TRBV19	-	TRBJ1-2	CASSMNGNYGYTF	TGTGCCAGTAGTATGAACGGGAACTATGGCTACACCTTC
-	TRBV5-1	-	TRBJ2-4	CASSLAGTESGNIQYF	TGCGCCAGCAGCTTGGCCGGAACAGAGTCGGGGAACATTCAGTACTTC